The 8 T cell receptor beta chains listed next were all sequenced from one sample in a study of cytomegalovirus exposure and HLA in healthy donors (dated by TCRdb to 2017 to 2019). Library preparation was by the immunoSEQ multiplex PCR assay. The immuneACCESS repertoire file appears here via TCRdb, limited to in-frame rearrangements. These files lack a portion of the clones; in checked studies, under half of the deficit traces to unresolved V genes, and the cause of the others is not known. For this sample there are roughly 100,000 clones; 86% appear just once. The ten largest clonotypes hold 4% of the sample. Sequencing was performed on PBMCs. These receptors all stem from a woman under 30 in good health and CMV-seropositive.

This CDR3 is CASSSEAPPSYNEQFF. In DNA, the CDR3 is TGTGCCAGCAGTTCGGAGGCCCCCCCCTCCTACAATGAGCAGTTCTTC. The chain links TRBV27 to TRBJ2-1, with D maybe TRBD2 (5 bases). CDR1 is MNHEY and CDR2 is SMNVEV in the germline V gene (reference sequence). The CDR3 loop spans 16 amino acids. The V gene lost 4 bases and the J gene lost 0 bases, with 13 bases spanning the gap.

This chain joins TRBV11-2 and TRBJ2-5; 8 nucleotides align to TRBD1. The CDR3 is 14 residues long. Per the germline V gene, CDR1 is SGHAT and CDR2 is FQNNGV. J gave up 9 bases and V 2 bases, and 8 bases lay outside the gene matches. CDR3 amino acids: CASSLFPTGVPQYF. DNA of the CDR3: TGTGCCAGCAGCTTATTTCCGACAGGGGTTCCCCAGTACTTC.

The chain joins TRBV20-1 to TRBJ2-1, with 7 bases fitting TRBD1. The CDR3 contains 11 residues. V dropped 5 bases and J dropped 6; count of bases not matched to a gene: 1. The germline CDR1 and CDR2 sequences are DFQATT and SNEGSKA (reference sequence). The DNA for the CDR3 is TGCAGTGCTCCAGGGGGCAATGAGCAGTTCTTC. This gives the protein CSAPGGNEQFF.

The V and J genes are TRBV11-2 and TRBJ1-1; 7 bases agree with TRBD1. Germline values: CDR1 SGHAT, CDR2 FQNNGV. The CDR3 runs to 16 residues. The V segment lost 4 bases and the J segment 4 bases; nucleotides outside the gene matches: 12. As DNA, the CDR3 is TGTGCCAGCAGCTACCTGGGACAGCTACATGGCACTGAAGCTTTCTTT. It specifies CASSYLGQLHGTEAFF.

The gene calls are TRBV4-2 and TRBJ2-2; D gene uncertain. CDR3 length equals 13 residues. The V end was cut by 0 bases, the J end by 8 bases, with 7 bases between. Germline loops: CDR1 LGHNA, CDR2 YNFKEQ. The CDR3 region has the DNA TGTGCCAGCAGCCAAGAAGCACAGGGGGAGCTGTTTTTT. Translated, it gives CASSQEAQGELFF.

The gene calls are TRBV6-4 and TRBJ2-7, with 8 nucleotides matching TRBD2. J was trimmed by 5 bases and V by 0 bases; bases with no gene match: 6. The CDR3 runs 15 residues. Germline CDR1 reads MRHNA; CDR2 reads SNTAGT. The CDR3 here is CASSDSASGSHEQYF. The CDR3 region has the DNA TGTGCCAGCAGTGACTCCGCCAGCGGGAGCCACGAGCAGTACTTC.

The V call is TRBV4-1, the J call TRBJ1-5; maybe TRBD1 (6 bases). Trimming pared 0 bases from V and 11 bases from J, leaving 17 bases between. Germline V gene lookup returns CDR1 MGHRA and CDR2 YSYEKL. The CDR3 covers 15 residues. The CDR3 bases are TGCGCCAGCAGCCAAGATGTACAGGGAATAGCATCCCAGCATTTT. Translated: CASSQDVQGIASQHF.

V and J are TRBV14 and TRBJ1-2, with unresolved D. The V gene's germline CDR1 is SGHDN and CDR2 FVKESK. Between the trimmed V and J ends, which lost 2 bases and 2 bases, there was a span of 6 bases. CDR3 length: 13 residues. DNA of the CDR3: TGTGCCAGCAGCCAACAGGCCAACTATGGCTACACCTTC. Translated: CASSQQANYGYTF.